This TCR beta chain was documented in a study of blood T cell repertoires in COVID-19 (TCRdb year 2020). Some background on the complete study: The collaborator samples originated in the United States, Italy and Spain and spanned the acute and convalescent phases of COVID-19. Deeply sampled blood TCRbeta repertoires from subjects exposed to, actively infected with, or recovered from COVID-19 were included in the dataset. Samples were obtained from the ongoing ImmuneRACE study (first 160 participants) and from roughly 1,300 subjects provided by 6 global collaborators. HLA class I and class II types, where available, came from metadata supplied by the sample provider rather than from assay-based typing. The repertoires were made available in a free public database intended to serve as a resource for research on the immune response to SARS-CoV-2. The material from the prospective study consisted of cDNA or gDNA derived from T cells, B-cell-depleted T cells, or PBMCs. Nearly every sample came with metadata listing a de-identified subject ID, COVID-19 status, age in years and sex. Overall results and qualifications from the work: Clinical and demographic metadata were provided uncurated, with the amount varying by source and participant.

A second Seattle source provided samples from volunteer blood donors who had recovered from COVID-19. Each collaborating institution followed its own protocols to collect whole blood in K2EDTA tubes. For TCRbeta analysis, collaborators shipped samples in one of three forms: frozen whole blood, isolated PBMCs, or DNA extracted from either of those sample types. With respect to this clone: Its antigen remains unidentified. No base quality information exists; no much larger clone differs at one position.

The immunoSEQ Assay, a bias-controlled multiplex PCR, was used to amplify TCRbeta CDR3 regions from genomic DNA. As for the authors' bioinformatics: Within the assay, amplification of reference gene primers was used to estimate how many nucleated cells each sample contained. Sequence reads were collapsed and filtered to measure the absolute abundance of every unique TCRbeta CDR3 rearrangement. For each sample, productive Simpson clonality was calculated as the square root of Simpson's diversity index across productive rearrangements. Not all clones reach the TCRdb copy of this immuneACCESS table, which keeps in-frame sequences only. Checked studies attribute under half of the gap to unresolved V genes and leave the rest unexplained. V, J and clone size are taken as reported in that table, and D and trimming were inferred from the DNA itself. In all, the sample holds 160,000 or so clones, and approximately 83% of those were seen once. The ten largest clones take up about an eighth of the sample.

The sample taken for sequencing was peripheral blood. The receptor was isolated from a man between 65 and 85 years old who had recovered from COVID-19.

The CDR3 reads CASSYSGQPNQPQHF. Read as DNA, the sequence is TGTGCCAGCAGTTACTCTGGACAGCCTAATCAGCCCCAGCATTTT. Recombination connected TRBV6-5 to TRBJ1-5; perhaps TRBD1 is the D gene, with 6 bases matching. Trimming costs V 0 bases and J 4 bases, and their ends lie 10 bases apart. CDR1 and CDR2 were assigned from the germline V gene as MNHEY and SVGAGI. Measured from the cysteine to the phenylalanine, the CDR3 is 15 residues long. This entry keeps only the CDR3 DNA: 45 bases, framed from base 1.